Presented here are 12 T cell receptor beta chains from one specimen sequenced in a study of blood T cell repertoires in COVID-19. Measured with immunoSEQ multiplex PCR; TCRdb has only the in-frame clones, and not every one. The table has fewer than 250,000 clones, about 91% seen once; the top ten hold around 15%. Sequenced: PBMCs or T cells enriched from blood (not recorded which). These receptors all stem from a woman in her 50s with acute COVID-19.

The chain employs TRBV28 and TRBJ2-5; 8 bases align to TRBD2. CDR1 is MDHEN and CDR2 is SYDVKM in the germline V gene. The trim removed 1 base at V and 0 bases at J, leaving 4 bases unmatched. This CDR3 is built from 16 residues. Written as DNA, the CDR3 is TGTGCCAGCAGTTTATTGGTAGCGGGGAACCAAGAGACCCAGTACTTC. Its translation is CASSLLVAGNQETQYF.

This chain joins TRBV27 and TRBJ1-1; 7 positions match TRBD1. The germline V gene encodes CDR1 MNHEY and CDR2 SMNVEV (reference sequence). Trimming removed 1 base from V and 7 bases from J; junction bases left unmatched: 3. The CDR3 spans 13 residues. CDR3 nucleotide sequence: TGTGCCAGCAGTTTATGGGACAGTGGTGAAGCTTTCTTT. The encoded protein is CASSLWDSGEAFF.

The CDR3 DNA follows: TGCGCCAGCAGCCCCCCGGGACTAGCGTTGAACACCGGGGAGCTGTTTTTT. Its protein is CASSPPGLALNTGELFF. The chain combines TRBV5-1 with TRBJ2-2, with 10 bases identical to TRBD2. The CDR3 is 17 residues long. Trimming removed 4 bases from V and 1 base from J; junction bases left unmatched: 7. Germline CDR1 reads SGHRS; CDR2 reads YFSETQ.

The table lists this clone with a count of one. V and J are TRBV7-9 and TRBJ2-1; D not certain. CDR3 length: 14 amino acids. V lost 1 base, J lost 3 bases, and 7 bases lay in between. Germline lookup yields CDR1 SEHNR and CDR2 FQNEAQ (reference sequence). The CDR3 loop is CASSLGGFYNEQFF. As DNA, the CDR3 is TGTGCCAGCAGCTTAGGTGGCTTCTACAATGAGCAGTTCTTC.

This chain uses TRBV2 with TRBJ2-3; 7 bases are shared with TRBD1. CDR3 length: 15 residues. The trim removed 6 bases at V and 0 bases at J, leaving 6 bases unmatched. CDR1 is SNHLY, CDR2 FYNNEI, per germline. The CDR3 nucleotides read TGTGCCAGCAGAGCTCAGGGGGTTAGCACAGATACGCAGTATTTT. Residues: CASRAQGVSTDTQYF.

This sequence joins TRBV5-1 and TRBJ2-3; D possibly corresponds to TRBD2 (5 bases). The germline V gene has CDR1 SGHRS and CDR2 YFSETQ. Trimming took 0 bases from V and 4 from J, leaving 15 bases between them. This CDR3 has 16 amino acids. The CDR3, as DNA: TGCGCCAGCAGCTTGGATGGTAACGGGAACGCAGATACGCAGTATTTT. It encodes CASSLDGNGNADTQYF.

The V call is TRBV4-3, the J call TRBJ2-5; D is uncertain. Per the germline V gene, CDR1 is LGHNA and CDR2 is YSLEER. Trimming cost V 0 bases and J 0 bases, with 8 bases left between them. CDR3 length equals 15 residues. CDR3 in amino acids: CASSQDLQYQETQYF. CDR3 DNA sequence: TGCGCCAGCAGCCAAGATCTACAGTACCAAGAGACCCAGTACTTC.

The CDR3 nucleotides read TGTGCCAGCAGCCAAGTGGGGGTTGGGCCAAGGGAGGGCCTCTACGAGCAGTACTTC. Encoded protein: CASSQVGVGPREGLYEQYF. This chain joins TRBV3-1 (or the pseudogene TRBV3-2) and TRBJ2-7; TRBD2 aligns across 7 bases. CDR1 and CDR2 (germline): LGHDT, YNNKEL (reference sequence). The CDR3 is made up of 19 amino acids. V shed 1 base, J shed 3 bases, and the junction held 18 bases outside the gene matches.

This chain connects TRBV19 to TRBJ1-1; TRBD1 matches at 7 bases. The trim removed 5 bases at V and 3 bases at J, leaving 12 bases unmatched. Germline lookup yields CDR1 LNHDA and CDR2 SQIVND (reference sequence). CDR3 length equals 16 residues. CDR3: CASSFNFWTGYTEAFF. For the CDR3, the DNA is TGTGCCAGTAGTTTTAATTTTTGGACAGGCTACACTGAAGCTTTCTTT. Looking up the rest from reference TRBV19 and TRBJ1-1 gives the full variable domain: DGGITQSPKYLFRKEGQNVTLSCEQNLNHDAMYWYRQDPGQGLRLIYYSQIVNDFQKGDIAEGYSVSREKKESFPLTVTSAQKNPTAFYLCASSFNFWTGYTEAFFGQGTRLTVV.

This chain connects TRBV7-2 to TRBJ1-3; 9 bases are shared with TRBD1. This CDR3 has 15 amino acids. The V segment lost 5 bases and the J segment 4 bases; nucleotides outside the gene matches: 6. Germline V gives CDR1 SGHTA, CDR2 FQGNSA. The CDR3 spells CASSPKTGGGNTIYF. CDR3 sequence (DNA): TGTGCCAGCAGCCCTAAGACAGGGGGAGGAAACACCATATATTTT.

The chain carries TRBV5-4 and TRBJ2-3; 9 positions match TRBD1. The CDR3 length is 15 residues. V was pared by 4 bases and J by 1 base, with 4 bases of the junction left unmatched. Germline-derived CDR1 and CDR2 are SGHNT and YYREEE (reference sequence). The CDR3 sequence is CASSPRQGGTDTQYF. The CDR3 bases are TGTGCCAGCAGCCCCAGACAGGGGGGCACAGATACGCAGTATTTT.

The gene calls are TRBV5-6 and TRBJ2-3; TRBD1 agrees at 7 bases. The ends lost 5 bases at V and 3 bases at J; junction bases unmatched: 12. The CDR3 spans 16 residues. Germline V gene sequence: CDR1 SGHDT, CDR2 YYEEEE. CDR3 DNA: TGTGCCAGCAGGACGGGACAGAAAGAAAGAACAGATACGCAGTATTTT. Translating gives CASRTGQKERTDTQYF. Variable domain in full (rest from reference TRBV5-6 and TRBJ2-3): DAGVTQSPTHLIKTRGQQVTLRCSPKSGHDTVSWYQQALGQGPQFIFQYYEEEERQRGNFPDRFSGHQFPNYSSELNVNALLLGDSALYLCASRTGQKERTDTQYFGPGTRLTVL.